The T cell receptor beta chain described here comes from a study of blood T cell repertoires in COVID-19. Overall study context: Samples came from the United States, Italy and Spain, spanning acute and convalescent COVID-19.

TCRdb's table, derived via immunoSEQ multiplex PCR, lists solely in-frame clones and lacks some. The sample records some 46,000 clones, roughly 82% being singletons. V trimming: 2 bases; J trimming: 6 bases; junction bases outside the gene matches: 12. CDR3 length: 17 amino acids. From germline, CDR1 is MGHRA and CDR2 YSYEKL. This clonotype was sampled from a woman aged 60-75 years with acute or convalescent COVID-19. The chain has TRBV4-1 and TRBJ1-2; TRBD1 matches 10 bases. What was sequenced was peripheral blood. The CDR3 protein is CASSQLPGTGARHGYTF. As DNA, the CDR3 is TGCGCCAGCAGCCAACTTCCCGGGACAGGGGCTCGCCATGGCTACACCTTC.